Given below is one TCR beta chain in context. The CDR3 has 13 amino acids. With 1 base removed from V and 6 bases from J, the gap between germline ends came to 8 bases. CDR1 is SEHNR and CDR2 is FQNEAQ in the germline V gene (reference sequence). The data derive from a study of control samples from healthy donors and cancer patients. Libraries were prepared by immunoSEQ multiplex PCR; TCRdb keeps only in-frame clonotypes and omits some of them. The sample consists of about 98,000 clones, around 82% of them appearing once. The sample consisted of blood. The rearrangement joins TRBV7-9 to TRBJ2-3, with no clear D. The receptor was isolated from a man aged 55 to 70 in good health. CDR3 sequence reads: CASSLVTPDTQYF. CDR3 nucleotide sequence: TGTGCCAGCAGCTTAGTCACCCCCGATACGCAGTATTTT.